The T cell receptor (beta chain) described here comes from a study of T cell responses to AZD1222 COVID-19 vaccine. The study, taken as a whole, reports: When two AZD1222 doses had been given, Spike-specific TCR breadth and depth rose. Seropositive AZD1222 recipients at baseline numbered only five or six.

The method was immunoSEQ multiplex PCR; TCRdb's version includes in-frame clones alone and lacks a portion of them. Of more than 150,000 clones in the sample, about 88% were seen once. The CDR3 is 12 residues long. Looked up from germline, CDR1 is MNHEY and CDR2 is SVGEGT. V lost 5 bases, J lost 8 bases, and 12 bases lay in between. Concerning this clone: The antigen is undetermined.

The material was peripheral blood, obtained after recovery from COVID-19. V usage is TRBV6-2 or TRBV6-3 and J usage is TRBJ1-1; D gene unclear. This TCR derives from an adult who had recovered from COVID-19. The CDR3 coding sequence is TGTGCCAGCAGTAGGATGATGACAGAAGCTTTCTTT. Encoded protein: CASSRMMTEAFF.